This TCR beta chain originates from a study of blood T cell repertoires in COVID-19. Ages ranged from roughly 18 to 100 years, with residence in approximately 23 US areas. Allocation to cohorts depended on clinical history reported by the participants. The CDR3 has 15 residues. V gave up 0 bases and J gave up 2 bases; unmatched junction bases: 4. CDR1 and CDR2 (germline): LGHNA, YNFKEQ. Profiled with immunoSEQ multiplex PCR; TCRdb holds only in-frame clones, not every one. Among 250,000 to 300,000 clones, over 85% were seen once, and the ten largest hold 2.5% to 3.5%. The sequenced sample was PBMCs or T cells enriched from blood (not recorded which). The clonotype was recovered from a woman aged 45-65 years who had been exposed to COVID-19. The chain employs TRBV4-2 and TRBJ2-7; 7 bases line up with TRBD1. The CDR3 spells CASSQDRQGAYEQYF. Here the CDR3 DNA reads TGTGCCAGCAGCCAAGATAGGCAGGGGGCCTACGAGCAGTACTTC.